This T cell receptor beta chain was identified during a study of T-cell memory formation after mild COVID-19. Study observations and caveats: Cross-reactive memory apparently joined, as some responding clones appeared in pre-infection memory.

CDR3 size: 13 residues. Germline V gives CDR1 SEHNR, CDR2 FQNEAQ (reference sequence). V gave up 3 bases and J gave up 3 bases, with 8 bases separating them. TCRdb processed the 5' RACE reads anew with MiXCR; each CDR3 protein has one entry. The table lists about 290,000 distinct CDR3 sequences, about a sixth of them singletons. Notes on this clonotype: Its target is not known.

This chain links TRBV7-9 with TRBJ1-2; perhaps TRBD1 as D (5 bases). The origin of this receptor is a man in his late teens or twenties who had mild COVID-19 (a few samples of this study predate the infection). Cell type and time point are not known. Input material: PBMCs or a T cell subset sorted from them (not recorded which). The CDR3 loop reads CASSFGAYYGYTF. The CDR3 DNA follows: TGTGCCAGCAGCTTCGGGGCTTACTATGGCTACACCTTC.